This T cell receptor (beta chain) derives from a study of OX40 agonist ivuxolimab in advanced cancers. Study-wide results and limits: Clones of CD4+ and CD8+ blood T cells grew by week 6 at doses of 0.1 to 3.0 mg/kg.

The protocol was immunoSEQ multiplex PCR, while the TCRdb copy is restricted to in-frame clones and leaves out a portion. The sample records tens of thousands of clones, roughly 91% being singletons. This CDR3 has 14 residues. Trimming cost V 6 bases and J 3 bases, with 15 bases left between them. In germline, CDR1 is MDHEN, CDR2 SYDVKM. For this clone: Its specificity is unknown.

The clonotype was recovered from an adult with an advanced solid tumor such as melanoma, head and neck, liver or kidney cancer. The chain joins TRBV28 to TRBJ2-7; D unclear. The sample here was CD4+ or CD8+ T cells sorted from blood, taken in a trial of the OX40 agonist ivuxolimab. This chain's CDR3 is CASRPNPSLYEQYF. CDR3 bases: TGTGCCAGCAGGCCAAACCCCTCTCTCTACGAGCAGTACTTC.